This note documents a single T cell receptor (beta chain) sequence. Its antigen is unknown. This was a deep-level run. TCRdb's copy holds only in-frame clones and misses some; the assay was immunoSEQ multiplex PCR. The sample holds over 1.4 million clones, approximately 96% seen once. This entry belongs to a study of shared clonotypes between healthy human individuals. The study's findings and limits: An effect of sequencing depth on clonotype sharing among donors was expected. Estimated clonotype richness was generally higher in naive than memory subsets.

The sequence came from a man aged 25-45 years in good health. Source material: naive CD4+ T cells sorted from blood. The subset here: CD45RA+ positively selected.

Here the CDR3 reads CASSTNTGELFF. CDR3 in DNA: TGTGCCAGCAGTACGAACACCGGGGAGCTGTTTTTT. The chain combines TRBV7-3 with TRBJ2-2; D call uncertain. Germline CDR1 and CDR2: SGHTA and FQGTGA. The CDR3 consists of 12 residues. V dropped 6 bases and J dropped 0 bases, with 2 bases sitting between them.